These 23 T cell receptor beta chains were all obtained from the same sample, sequenced in a study of T-cell reconstitution after alpha-beta-depleted transplantation in children. The library targeted TCRbeta and was prepared with unique molecular identifiers. Each CDR3 protein gets one entry after TCRdb re-called the PCR reads with MiXCR. The table shows 500,000 to 650,000 distinct CDR3 sequences, with roughly 13% occurring only once. Here the sequenced sample was PBMCs, mostly from graft donor cells, taken 360 days after TCRalphabeta/CD19-depleted stem cell transplant. The receptors stem from a male patient under 18 who had a stem cell transplant for acute myeloid leukemia, so the T cells may come from the graft donor.

This clonotype was picked up a small number of times. The chain links TRBV7-2 to TRBJ2-7; no reliable D call. V was clipped by 6 bases and J by 2 bases, with 5 bases between them. Germline assignment: CDR1 SGHTA and CDR2 FQGNSA. The CDR3 has 11 residues. In nucleotides, the CDR3 is TGTGCCAGCAGAGCAACCTACGAGCAGTACTTC. Translating it yields CASRATYEQYF.

The chain joins TRBV20-1 to TRBJ2-1; TRBD1 matches at 8 bases. V shed 7 bases and J 2 bases; nucleotides not matched to a gene: 4. Germline lookup yields CDR1 DFQATT and CDR2 SNEGSKA (reference sequence). This CDR3 comprises 13 residues. The CDR3 loop reads CSGPQGAYNEQFF. In DNA, the CDR3 is TGCAGTGGCCCACAGGGGGCCTACAATGAGCAGTTCTTC.

This chain links TRBV27 with TRBJ2-5; D uncertain. Germline-derived CDR1 and CDR2 are MNHEY and SMNVEV (reference sequence). This CDR3 is 13 amino acids long. V was clipped by 5 bases and J by 4 bases, with 11 bases between them. CDR3 sequence: CASSPKWGETQYF. Written as DNA, the CDR3 is TGTGCCAGCAGTCCAAAGTGGGGAGAGACCCAGTACTTC.

The table lists this clonotype with a few counts. The chain combines TRBV7-2 with TRBJ2-2; 8 bases are shared with TRBD2. In germline, CDR1 is SGHTA, CDR2 FQGNSA. The CDR3 consists of 16 residues. Trimming removed 3 bases from V and 4 bases from J; junction bases left unmatched: 7. The CDR3 DNA is TGTGCCAGCAGCTTTTGGGCGGGAGGCTTCACCGGGGAGCTGTTTTTT. Translating gives CASSFWAGGFTGELFF.

This chain joins TRBV27 and TRBJ2-2; D not certain. The V gene lost 9 bases and the J gene lost 4 bases, with 15 bases spanning the gap. Per the germline V gene, CDR1 is MNHEY and CDR2 is SMNVEV (reference sequence). The CDR3 loop spans 14 amino acids. CDR3 amino acids: CASTSRRSTGELFF. DNA for the CDR3: TGTGCCAGTACTTCGAGAAGATCCACCGGGGAGCTGTTTTTT.

The rearrangement links TRBV20-1 to TRBJ2-5; D gene ambiguous. This CDR3 spans 14 amino acids. CDR1 is DFQATT and CDR2 is SNEGSKA in the germline V gene (reference sequence). The CDR3 here is CKVRARTGQETQYF. DNA of the CDR3: TGCAAAGTTCGGGCTAGAACGGGCCAAGAGACCCAGTACTTC.

The rearrangement links TRBV7-2 to TRBJ2-3; weak D call: TRBD2 (6 bases). This CDR3 comprises 15 residues. V lost 1 base to trimming and J lost 4 bases, with 12 bases between them. From germline, CDR1 is SGHTA and CDR2 FQGNSA. The CDR3 spells CASSLVERRADTQYF. The DNA of the CDR3 is TGTGCCAGCAGCTTAGTGGAGCGGAGGGCAGATACGCAGTATTTT.

This clonotype was found a few times. The chain uses TRBV6-2 or TRBV6-3 and TRBJ2-1; D not resolved. Germline V CDR1 and CDR2: MNHEY, SVGEGT. Trimming took 6 bases from V and 8 from J, leaving 17 bases between them. The CDR3 has 14 residues. The CDR3, as DNA: TGTGCCAGCAGCCGTAAGGCGAGCGCCGATGAGCAGTTCTTC. It translates to CASSRKASADEQFF.

This clonotype was observed a handful of times. The chain has TRBV19 and TRBJ2-2, with 10 bases that match TRBD2. The germline CDR1 and CDR2 sequences are LNHDA and SQIVND (reference sequence). J lost 4 bases, V lost 4 bases, and 6 bases had no gene match. The CDR3 length is 16 residues. For the CDR3, the DNA is TGTGCCAGTAGTACGAGCCGACTAGCGGGCACCGGGGAGCTGTTTTTT. Its translation is CASSTSRLAGTGELFF.

This clonotype was counted only a few times. This chain connects TRBV12-3 or TRBV12-4 to TRBJ2-7; 8 nucleotides agree with TRBD2. This CDR3 is built from 15 residues. V was pared by 3 bases and J by 2 bases, with 6 bases of the junction left unmatched. As DNA, the CDR3 is TGTGCCAGCAGTTTGGAGGGACTAGGGGCCTACGAGCAGTACTTC. Amino acids: CASSLEGLGAYEQYF.

The V and J genes are TRBV28 and TRBJ1-3; the D is unclear. Deletions cut 3 bases from V and 0 bases from J, with 9 bases between. The V gene's germline CDR1 is MDHEN and CDR2 SYDVKM. The CDR3 spans 15 residues. The CDR3 nucleotides are TGTGCCAGCAGTTTCGTGTACTCCTCTGGAAACACCATATATTTT. Its translation: CASSFVYSSGNTIYF.

At least ten counts were recorded for this clonotype. The chain recombines TRBV3-1 with TRBJ1-1; D uncertain. Germline loops: CDR1 LGHDT, CDR2 YNNKEL (reference sequence). The CDR3 runs to 11 residues. The V end lost 1 base, the J end lost 6 bases, and 3 bases lay between the germline ends. In DNA, the CDR3 is TGTGCCAGCAGCCAAGGCGCTGAAGCTTTCTTT. This gives the protein CASSQGAEAFF.

For this clonotype: This sequence may be a read error, since a much larger clone differs from it by one base. The J gene is TRBJ2-2, the V gene TRBV6-2 or TRBV6-3; 7 bases are a match to TRBD2. CDR3 length equals 17 residues. The germline V gene encodes CDR1 MNHEY and CDR2 SVGEGT. DNA of the CDR3: TGTGCCAGCAATTACTCAGCCCTAGCGGCGAACACCGGGGAGCTGTTTTTT. This translates into CASNYSALAANTGELFF.

The table lists this clonotype with a few counts. J is TRBJ2-5 and V is TRBV12-3 or TRBV12-4; 13 positions agree with TRBD2. With V trimmed by 5 bases and J by 10 bases, 13 bases remained unmatched. CDR3 length equals 16 residues. CDR3 protein: CASSPGTSGIGGDQYF. Here the CDR3 DNA reads TGTGCCAGCAGTCCCGGGACTAGCGGGATTGGGGGGGACCAGTACTTC.

This clonotype has only a few counts. The CDR3 protein is CASSRDTDRLNYGYTF. The CDR3 DNA reads as TGTGCCAGCAGCCGGGACACCGATCGACTTAACTATGGCTACACCTTC. This sequence joins TRBV12-3 or TRBV12-4 and TRBJ1-2, with D possibly TRBD1 on 6 matching bases. The CDR3 contains 16 residues. V lost 6 bases, J lost 1 base, and 18 bases lay in between.

This clonotype showed up many times. This chain links TRBV14 with TRBJ2-7, with no clear D. CDR3 length: 13 amino acids. CDR1 and CDR2 (germline): SGHDN, FVKESK. Trimming took 5 bases from V and 8 from J, leaving 16 bases between them. CDR3 DNA sequence: TGTGCCAGCAGCGCAACTGATCAATCGCAGCAGTACTTC. The encoded protein is CASSATDQSQQYF.

The V and J genes are TRBV7-2 and TRBJ2-7; perhaps D is TRBD1 or TRBD2 (6 bases each). Germline V lookup: CDR1 SGHTA, CDR2 FQGNSA. There are 16 residues in the CDR3. Trimming took off 1 base at V and 6 bases at J, with 19 bases between the two ends. CDR3 sequence (DNA): TGTGCCAGCAGCTTAGAATGGGGGGCGGCCCTCTCCGAGCAGTACTTC. Translated: CASSLEWGAALSEQYF.

This clonotype has a count of ten or more. The chain employs TRBV5-1 and TRBJ2-1; TRBD1 is a possible D gene (6 bases). The ends were cut back, 4 bases at V and 0 bases at J, with 14 bases in the middle. The germline V gene has CDR1 SGHRS and CDR2 YFSETQ. The CDR3 is made up of 16 amino acids. The CDR3, as DNA: TGCGCCAGCAGCCCCCTTAGGGGGAGCTCCTACAATGAGCAGTTCTTC. Its translation: CASSPLRGSSYNEQFF.

The chain uses TRBV7-2 and TRBJ1-5, with D possibly matching TRBD1 (6 bases). Trimming removed 2 bases from V and 1 base from J, with 9 bases in between. Germline V CDR1 and CDR2: SGHTA, FQGNSA. The CDR3 has 15 amino acids. CDR3 bases: TGTGCCAGCAGCTTACAGGGGCAGAGCAATCAGCCCCAGCATTTT. Translation: CASSLQGQSNQPQHF.

This clonotype was picked up many times. J is TRBJ2-5 and V is TRBV10-3, with 8 bases that match TRBD2. The CDR3 runs to 15 residues. V trimming: 0 bases; J trimming: 4 bases; junction bases outside the gene matches: 4. The germline V gene has CDR1 ENHRY and CDR2 SYGVKD. The CDR3, as DNA: TGTGCCATCAGTGAGTCCTCGGGACTAGGAGAGACCCAGTACTTC. The encoded protein is CAISESSGLGETQYF.

The V gene is TRBV4-2, the J gene TRBJ2-7; 9 nucleotides align to TRBD2. V gave up 1 base and J gave up 2 bases; unmatched junction bases: 6. This CDR3 comprises 16 residues. In germline, CDR1 is LGHNA, CDR2 YNFKEQ. CDR3 sequence: CASSQGASGVTYEQYF. CDR3 sequence (DNA): TGTGCCAGCAGCCAAGGGGCTAGCGGGGTAACCTACGAGCAGTACTTC.

This clonotype was detected a few times. The chain employs TRBV6-1 and TRBJ2-5; 7 bases map to TRBD1. V trimming: 6 bases; J trimming: 1 base; junction bases outside the gene matches: 8. This CDR3 contains 15 residues. Germline V gene lookup returns CDR1 MNHNS and CDR2 SASEGT. The DNA for the CDR3 is TGTGCCAGCAGGATCACAGGGGTCGGCCAAGAGACCCAGTACTTC. It yields the protein CASRITGVGQETQYF.

This chain joins TRBV5-1 and TRBJ2-2; TRBD2 aligns across 13 bases. This CDR3 is built from 19 residues. The V gene end was trimmed by 3 bases and the J gene end by 5 bases; junction bases not matched to a gene: 13. The germline V gene encodes CDR1 SGHRS and CDR2 YFSETQ. The CDR3 sequence is CASSSGQTRTSGRTGELFF. In nucleotides, the CDR3 is TGCGCCAGCAGCTCGGGACAGACTCGGACTAGCGGGAGAACCGGGGAGCTGTTTTTT.